The source of this T cell receptor (beta chain) is a study of metastatic and nonmetastatic thyroid tumors. Study details: Peripheral blood and tumor or nodule samples from malignant and benign thyroid patients were compared. Broader study findings: For both blood and tumor, malignant thyroid tumors reportedly showed significantly higher TCR beta diversity than benign nodules did.

No treatment had been given to any patient before thyroid surgery. TCRdb reanalyzed the PCR reads via MiXCR. The repertoire holds tens of thousands of clones, roughly a sixth seen once, with roughly an eighth in the top ten. This clone is medium-sized within its sample. The antigen is not known. This likely comes from a read error, as the CDR3 has no conserved phenylalanine or tryptophan at its end. The DNA is omitted, as the CDR3 cannot be located on it reliably, and the CDR3 follows TCRdb's listing. Sequenced: blood. The TCR sequence derives from a male donor with papillary thyroid cancer or a benign thyroid nodule (not recorded which). Some clones in this sample may be carry-over from other donors' samples.

CDR3 protein: CASSLAGTAPVP. The V and J genes are TRBV11-2 and TRBJ2-1; TRBD1, the D gene given by the table, was not confirmed from the DNA. The CDR3 is 12 amino acids in total, end residues counted. Germline V lookup: CDR1 SGHAT, CDR2 FQNNGV.